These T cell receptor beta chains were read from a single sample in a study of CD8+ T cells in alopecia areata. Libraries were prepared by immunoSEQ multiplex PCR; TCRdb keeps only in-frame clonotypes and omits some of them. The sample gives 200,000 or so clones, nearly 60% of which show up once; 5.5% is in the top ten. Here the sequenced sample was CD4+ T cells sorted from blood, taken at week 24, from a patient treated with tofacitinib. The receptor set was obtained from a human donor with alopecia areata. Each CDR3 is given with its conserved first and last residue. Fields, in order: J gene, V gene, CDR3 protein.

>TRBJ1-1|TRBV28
CASSYTEAFF
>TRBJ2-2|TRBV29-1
CSVEDGILPTGELFF
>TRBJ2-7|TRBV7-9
CASRETGFSYEQYF
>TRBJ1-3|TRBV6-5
CASSRTGNTIYF
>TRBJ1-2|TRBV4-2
CASSQDFQASDGYTF
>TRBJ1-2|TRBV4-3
CASSQNTGKGGGYTF
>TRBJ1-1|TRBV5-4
CASSPKGRGLQAFF
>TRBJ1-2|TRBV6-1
CASSARADYGYTF
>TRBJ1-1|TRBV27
CASSPRARQGMNTEAFF
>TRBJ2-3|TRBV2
CASSPDRNTDTQYF
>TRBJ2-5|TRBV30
CAWSVRTTGSETQYF
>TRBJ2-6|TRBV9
CASSVRAGGANVLTF
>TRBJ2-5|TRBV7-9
CASSLWASETQYF
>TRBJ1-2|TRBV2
CASRRQGRIGYTF
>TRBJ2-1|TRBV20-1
CIQARGVRFF
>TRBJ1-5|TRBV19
CASSIERAWGQGSNQPQHF
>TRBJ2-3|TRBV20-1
CSARDRSTQYF
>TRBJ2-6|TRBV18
CASSLPGLNSGANVLTF
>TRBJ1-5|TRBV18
CASSQGSGQPQHF
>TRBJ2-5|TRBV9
CASSVLGTAQETQYF
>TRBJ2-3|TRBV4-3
CASSQGVKTDTQYF
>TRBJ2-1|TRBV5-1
CASSLGDESGYNEQFF
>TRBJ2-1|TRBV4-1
CASSAGQGTLGEQFF
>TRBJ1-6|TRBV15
CATSRDEAAYSPLHF
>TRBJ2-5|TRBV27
CASSPHTAPQETQYF
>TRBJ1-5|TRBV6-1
CASSVDRGGNQPQHF
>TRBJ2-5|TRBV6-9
CASSYFSGRGQETQYF
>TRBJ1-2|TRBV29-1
CSVEEGAGGIYGYTF
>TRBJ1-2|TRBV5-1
CASSKSAGTGDGYTF
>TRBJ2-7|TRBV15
CATSRPPGTAGHEQYF
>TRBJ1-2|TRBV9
CASSQQPTGQGYTF
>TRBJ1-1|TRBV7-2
CASSSTILNTEAFF
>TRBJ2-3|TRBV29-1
CSVGASYGENLAGAAATQYF
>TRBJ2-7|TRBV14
CASSQRTGRQYF
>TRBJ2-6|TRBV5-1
CASRFETAQEGARANVLTF
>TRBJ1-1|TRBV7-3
CASSPTPQVNTEAFF
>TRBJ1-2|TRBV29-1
CSVERRYGYTF
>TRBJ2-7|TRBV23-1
CASSHSGTPKTHF
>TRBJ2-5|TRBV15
CATSRSDTGGETQYF
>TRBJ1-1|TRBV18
CASSFRTENTEAFF
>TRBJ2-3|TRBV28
CASSLSRDTQYF
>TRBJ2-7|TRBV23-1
CASPEERYEQYF